Each of the 25 T cell receptor beta chains below was sequenced from the same sample in a study of blood T cell repertoires in COVID-19. Assay used: immunoSEQ multiplex PCR; TCRdb lists only in-frame clones, some missing. Of some 200,000 clones detected, about 80% appear once; the ten largest clones hold around 7.5%. The sequenced sample consisted of PBMCs or T cells enriched from blood (not recorded which). Source of these receptors: a man aged 40-50 years who had recovered from COVID-19.

This clone was found a few times. This chain links TRBV4-1 with TRBJ2-6; maybe TRBD1 (7 bases). CDR1 MGHRA and CDR2 YSYEKL come from the germline V gene. Trimming left V 4 bases short and J 3 bases short, with 16 bases between. This CDR3 is 17 amino acids long. The CDR3 DNA follows: TGCGCCAGCAGCCGGGGGCAGGGGGGTCGTGGGGCCAACGTCCTGACTTTC. Translating it yields CASSRGQGGRGANVLTF.

A word on this clone: This same CDR3 is encoded by further DNA sequences in the sample. V gene TRBV28 combines with J gene TRBJ1-1, with D maybe TRBD1 (5 bases). Between the trimmed V and J ends, which lost 3 bases and 1 base, there was a span of 9 bases. The CDR3 totals 14 residues. Germline CDR1 is MDHEN and CDR2 is SYDVKM. This CDR3 is CASSLGQRNTEAFF. The CDR3 DNA follows: TGTGCCAGCAGTTTGGGGCAGCGGAACACTGAAGCTTTCTTT. The full variable domain, rest sourced from reference TRBV28 and TRBJ1-1, is DVKVTQSSRYLVKRTGEKVFLECVQDMDHENMFWYRQDPGLGLRLIYFSYDVKMKEKGDIPEGYSVSREKKERFSLILESASTNQTSMYLCASSLGQRNTEAFFGQGTRLTVV.

This chain uses TRBV29-1 with TRBJ1-2; D might be TRBD1 (6 bases). V lost 1 base and J 7 bases, leaving 13 bases between the germline ends. Germline V gene lookup returns CDR1 SQVTM and CDR2 ANQGSEA. CDR3 length equals 13 residues. The DNA for the CDR3 is TGCAGCGTTGAAGCGGGAGGGGGATTTGGCTACACCTTC. Amino acids: CSVEAGGGFGYTF. The full variable domain, with the rest looked up from reference TRBV29-1 and TRBJ1-2, is SAVISQKPSRDICQRGTSLTIQCQVDSQVTMMFWYRQQPGQSLTLIATANQGSEATYESGFVIDKFPISRPNLTFSTLTVSNMSPEDSSIYLCSVEAGGGFGYTFGSGTRLTVV.

The chain uses TRBV3-1 (or the pseudogene TRBV3-2) and TRBJ2-7; D perhaps matches TRBD2 (6 bases). Trimming shortened V by 4 bases and J by 3 bases, and 19 bases separated the two germline ends. Germline V gene sequence: CDR1 LGHDT, CDR2 YNNKEL (reference sequence). This CDR3 region has 16 residues. The CDR3 nucleotides read TGTGCCAGCAGCCGGGCGGGATCGGACGGGGGCTACGAGCAGTACTTC. It is translated as CASSRAGSDGGYEQYF.

In its sample, this clone is medium-sized. The V call is TRBV6-4, the J call TRBJ2-2; D may be TRBD1 (6 bases). The CDR3 loop spans 15 amino acids. In germline, CDR1 is MRHNA, CDR2 SNTAGT. V lost 0 bases and J 2 bases, leaving 7 bases between the germline ends. In DNA, the CDR3 is TGTGCCAGCAGTGACTCCGGGACAAACACCGGGGAGCTGTTTTTT. Its translation is CASSDSGTNTGELFF.

As DNA, the CDR3 is TGTGCCAGCAGCCGACCCAGATTAGGGGAAGGCTACACCTTC. It specifies CASSRPRLGEGYTF. V is TRBV28 and J is TRBJ1-2, with D perhaps TRBD1 (5 bases). The CDR3 covers 14 residues. CDR1 and CDR2 (germline): MDHEN, SYDVKM. Trimming left V 6 bases short and J 8 bases short, with 19 bases between.

This chain joins TRBV3-1 (or the pseudogene TRBV3-2) and TRBJ1-2, with TRBD1 matching over 11 bases. The CDR3 extends over 15 amino acids. The V segment lost 4 bases and the J segment 4 bases; nucleotides outside the gene matches: 5. The germline CDR1 and CDR2 sequences are LGHDT and YNNKEL (reference sequence). Here the CDR3 DNA reads TGTGCCAGCAGCCTACGGACAGGGGGCGTCTATGGCTACACCTTC. It translates to CASSLRTGGVYGYTF.

A note on this clone: The same CDR3 also results from other DNA sequences found in this sample. The V gene is TRBV6-5, the J gene TRBJ1-2; 7 nucleotides agree with TRBD1. In germline, CDR1 is MNHEY, CDR2 SVGAGI. This CDR3 contains 11 residues. Trimming removed 6 bases from V and 6 bases from J; junction bases left unmatched: 1. In DNA, the CDR3 is TGTGCCAGCAGAGACAGGGATGGCTACACCTTC. Translation: CASRDRDGYTF.

The chain joins TRBV5-4 to TRBJ2-3; 9 bases are a match to TRBD2. V trimming: 6 bases; J trimming: 2 bases; junction bases outside the gene matches: 4. CDR1 is SGHNT and CDR2 is YYREEE in the germline V gene (reference sequence). The CDR3 sequence is 14 residues long. This CDR3 is CASNAGGYTDTQYF. In DNA form, the CDR3 reads TGTGCCAGCAATGCGGGGGGGTACACAGATACGCAGTATTTT.

V is TRBV14 and J is TRBJ2-1, with D unresolved. Germline V CDR1 and CDR2: SGHDN, FVKESK. Trimming took off 4 bases at V and 0 bases at J, with 28 bases between the two ends. The CDR3 is made up of 21 amino acids. The CDR3 DNA is TGTGCCAGCAGCCCCCAATATTTCGAGACACTTAGTTACCTCTCCTACAATGAGCAGTTCTTC. It yields the protein CASSPQYFETLSYLSYNEQFF.

This chain uses TRBV14 with TRBJ1-1, with a possible D match to TRBD1 (6 bases). From germline, CDR1 is SGHDN and CDR2 FVKESK. This CDR3 is built from 16 residues. V was shortened by 0 bases and J by 4 bases, with 15 bases between the two germline ends. This chain's CDR3 is CASSQDRGNIGTEAFF. CDR3 sequence (DNA): TGTGCCAGCAGCCAAGATAGGGGGAACATAGGCACTGAAGCTTTCTTT.

J is TRBJ1-1 and V is TRBV28, with unresolved D. The CDR3 is made up of 11 amino acids. Germline V gives CDR1 MDHEN, CDR2 SYDVKM. The V end lost 7 bases, the J end lost 3 bases, and 6 bases lay between the germline ends. CDR3 bases: TGTGCCAGCACCGCGTACACTGAAGCTTTCTTT. This translates into CASTAYTEAFF.

The chain joins TRBV12-3 or TRBV12-4 to TRBJ2-7; D is possibly TRBD2 (6 bases). Trimming pared 3 bases from V and 1 base from J, leaving 7 bases between. There are 13 residues in the CDR3. CDR3 amino acids: CASSLGGSYEQYF. The CDR3 nucleotides are TGTGCCAGCAGTTTGGGGGGTTCCTACGAGCAGTACTTC.

The chain joins TRBV7-2 to TRBJ2-5; 8 bases map to TRBD2. V dropped 6 bases and J dropped 5; count of bases not matched to a gene: 5. There are 13 residues in the CDR3. The germline V gene encodes CDR1 SGHTA and CDR2 FQGNSA. CDR3: CASRSGGGETQYF. For the CDR3, the DNA is TGTGCCAGCAGGTCTGGCGGGGGGGAGACCCAGTACTTC.

V is TRBV27 and J is TRBJ2-7; D is possibly TRBD2 (6 bases). CDR1 and CDR2 (germline): MNHEY, SMNVEV (reference sequence). This CDR3 is built from 15 residues. The V and J ends lost 8 bases and 4 bases respectively, with 21 bases between them. The CDR3 sequence: CASGRGGTTLYEQYF. In nucleotides, the CDR3 is TGTGCCAGCGGTCGGGGCGGGACGACATTATACGAGCAGTACTTC.

This chain joins TRBV18 and TRBJ1-1; D gene uncertain. CDR1 and CDR2 from the germline V gene are KGHSH and LQKENI. This CDR3 is 18 amino acids long. The V and J ends lost 3 bases and 1 base respectively, with 21 bases between them. The CDR3 region has the DNA TGTGCCAGCTCACCTACCAACGGTCTACAGCTTTCGAACACTGAAGCTTTCTTT. Its translation is CASSPTNGLQLSNTEAFF.

The chain couples TRBV5-8 to TRBJ2-2; D perhaps matches TRBD1 (7 bases). Trimming stripped 1 base from V and 1 base from J, with 11 bases between. Germline V gives CDR1 SGHTS, CDR2 YDEGEE. There are 16 residues in the CDR3. In DNA, the CDR3 is TGTGCCAGCAGCTTGTGGCAGGGGGGGAACACCGGGGAGCTGTTTTTT. It is translated as CASSLWQGGNTGELFF.

The chain carries TRBV7-9 and TRBJ1-3, with 9 positions matching TRBD1. The J segment lost 2 bases and the V segment lost 4 bases, leaving 3 bases of the junction unmatched. The CDR3 is 15 amino acids. CDR1 and CDR2 (germline): SEHNR, FQNEAQ (reference sequence). The CDR3: CASSWTGEAGNTIYF. The CDR3 nucleotides are TGTGCCAGCAGCTGGACAGGGGAAGCTGGAAACACCATATATTTT.

The rearrangement uses TRBV10-2 and TRBJ2-7; 10 bases line up with TRBD1. The CDR3 is 18 amino acids. Germline trimming cut 3 bases from V and 1 base from J; bases unmatched to any gene: 12. Germline values: CDR1 WSHSY, CDR2 SAAADI. CDR3 nucleotide sequence: TGCGCCAGCAGTGACCCGACAGGGGGCTTCTTTAATTCCTACGAGCAGTACTTC. Translated: CASSDPTGGFFNSYEQYF.

This clone has just a few counts. The genes are TRBV11-2 and TRBJ2-2; 8 bases line up with TRBD1. The CDR3 totals 15 residues. CDR1 and CDR2 from the germline V gene are SGHAT and FQNNGV. V shed 6 bases and J 1 base; nucleotides not matched to a gene: 4. CDR3 residues: CASRTGTGNTGELFF. The CDR3 bases are TGTGCCAGCAGGACCGGGACAGGGAACACCGGGGAGCTGTTTTTT.

The rearrangement links TRBV6-5 to TRBJ2-3; TRBD1 matches at 9 bases. J was trimmed by 9 bases and V by 6 bases; bases with no gene match: 7. This CDR3 region has 13 residues. Germline assignment: CDR1 MNHEY and CDR2 SVGAGI. CDR3 protein: CASSGQGRGTQYF. The CDR3 DNA reads TGTGCCAGCAGCGGACAGGGGCGAGGGACGCAGTATTTT.

This clone was found a few times. The rearrangement uses TRBV4-3 and TRBJ1-1; no definite D call. Germline CDR1 and CDR2: LGHNA and YSLEER. Trimming took off 0 bases at V and 3 bases at J, with 11 bases between the two ends. This CDR3 has 15 residues. The CDR3 DNA reads TGCGCCAGCAGCCAAGAAAGATCGACTTACACTGAAGCTTTCTTT. Encoded protein: CASSQERSTYTEAFF.

The chain is built from TRBV5-4 and TRBJ2-1; 8 bases fit TRBD2. V was pared by 3 bases and J by 6 bases, with 5 bases of the junction left unmatched. Germline V gene lookup returns CDR1 SGHNT and CDR2 YYREEE (reference sequence). The CDR3 loop spans 14 amino acids. The CDR3 here is CASSSRGGPNEQFF. CDR3 DNA sequence: TGTGCCAGCAGCTCACGGGGGGGGCCCAATGAGCAGTTCTTC.

CDR3 loop: CASSWVGDIGGSYNSPLHF. In nucleotides, the CDR3 is TGCGCCAGCAGCTGGGTGGGGGACATCGGCGGTTCCTATAATTCACCCCTCCACTTT. V usage is TRBV5-1 and J usage is TRBJ1-6, with D perhaps TRBD1 (6 bases). The germline gives CDR1 SGHRS, CDR2 YFSETQ. The CDR3 has 19 amino acids. The V end was cut by 3 bases, the J end by 1 base, with 20 bases between.

The gene calls are TRBV4-2 and TRBJ2-3, with 10 bases identical to TRBD2. Germline CDR1 and CDR2: LGHNA and YNFKEQ. Trimming took 0 bases from V and 5 from J; bases not matched to a gene: 5. The CDR3 covers 16 residues. The CDR3 sequence is CASSQEAGGRRDTQYF. The CDR3 bases are TGTGCCAGCAGCCAAGAAGCGGGGGGGCGGAGAGATACGCAGTATTTT.